This TCR beta chain was obtained from a study of T cells in Graves' hyperthyroidism and ophthalmopathy. Study background: Staff took peripheral blood when the initial diagnosis was made, before any treatment began. Study observations and caveats: Researchers found most expanded thyroid clonotypes above 0.001 in blood as well.

Template material for amplifying TCR beta CDR3 regions consisted of RNA transcripts. First-round RT-PCR with HTBI primers amplified the TCR CDR3 region. One entry per CDR3 protein, called by TCRdb with MiXCR from the multiplex PCR reads. The sample consists of about 250,000 distinct CDR3 sequences, around 25% of them appearing once. With respect to this clonotype: Its target is not known.

V shed 0 bases and J shed 5 bases, with 10 bases lying between them. This CDR3 spans 14 amino acids. Germline loops: CDR1 SNHLY, CDR2 FYNNEI. PBMCs were collected from an approximately 9.3 ml volume of fresh peripheral blood. The chain couples TRBV2 to TRBJ1-1, with unresolved D. Source material: blood. The sequence was collected from a woman aged 40 to 50 with Graves' ophthalmopathy. The CDR3 nucleotides read TGTGCCAGCAGTGAAGCATATCGAGGGACTGAAGCTTTCTTT. Protein sequence: CASSEAYRGTEAFF. Filled out from reference TRBV2 and TRBJ1-1, the complete variable domain reads EPEVTQTPSHQVTQMGQEVILRCVPISNHLYFYWYRQILGQKVEFLVSFYNNEISEKSEIFDDQFSVERPDGSNFTLKIRSTKLEDSAMYFCASSEAYRGTEAFFGQGTRLTVV.